The present T cell receptor (beta chain) was sequenced within a study of T cells after posttransplantation cyclophosphamide. Study-wide results and caveats: Later blood repertoires were often dominated by clones from the donor CD8+ memory compartment.

Clones were sequenced by immunoSEQ multiplex PCR, and TCRdb holds only the in-frame ones, with some missing. Of 25,000 to 35,000 clones in the sample, 86% were seen once. Comment on this clone: The antigen remains unidentified.

The CDR3 runs 16 residues. From germline, CDR1 is LGHNA and CDR2 YNFKEQ. V shed 1 base and J shed 6 bases, with 15 bases lying between them. The V and J genes are TRBV4-2 and TRBJ2-2; D possibly corresponds to TRBD2 (6 bases). Sequences were obtained from PBMCs. This sequence originates from a middle-aged man. For the CDR3, the DNA is TGTGCCAGCAGCCAAGTTGGGGGGAAGGTTCCCGGGGAGCTGTTTTTT. Translated: CASSQVGGKVPGELFF.